Sequencing of this T cell receptor beta chain was carried out in a study of shared clonotypes between healthy human individuals. The study's findings and limits: Genetic and exposure-history diversity was limited by the small donor number.

About this clone: Its cognate antigen is unknown.

Some clones are missing from TCRdb's copy, which holds only in-frame ones; the method was immunoSEQ multiplex PCR. The sample has 2.5 million or so clones, 90% to 95% seen once. Germline V gives CDR1 MNHNS, CDR2 SASEGT. The CDR3 length is 14 residues. V shed 3 bases and J shed 4 bases, with 12 bases lying between them. From CD4+ cells came CD45RA+ naive and CD45RA-negative memory subsets. The sequence came from a man aged 18 to 29 in good health. Sequencing was done on a sample of naive CD4+ T cells sorted from blood. Subset reported: CD45RA+ positively selected. The chain links TRBV6-1 to TRBJ1-1, with D perhaps TRBD1 (6 bases). CDR3 sequence: CASSEQGWVTEAFF. The CDR3 DNA reads TGTGCCAGCAGTGAGCAGGGGTGGGTCACTGAAGCTTTCTTT.